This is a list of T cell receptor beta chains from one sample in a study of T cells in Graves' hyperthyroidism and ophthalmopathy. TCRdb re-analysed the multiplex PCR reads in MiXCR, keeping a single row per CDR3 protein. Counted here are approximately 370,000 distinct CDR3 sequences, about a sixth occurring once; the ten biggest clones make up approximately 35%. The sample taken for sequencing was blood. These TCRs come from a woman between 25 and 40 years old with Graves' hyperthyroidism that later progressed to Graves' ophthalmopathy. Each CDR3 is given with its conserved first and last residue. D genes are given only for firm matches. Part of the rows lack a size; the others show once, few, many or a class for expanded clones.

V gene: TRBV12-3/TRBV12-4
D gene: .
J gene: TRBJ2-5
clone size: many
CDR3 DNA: TGTGCCAGCAGTTCGGACTATCCCCAAGAGACCCAGTACTTC
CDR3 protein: CASSSDYPQETQYF

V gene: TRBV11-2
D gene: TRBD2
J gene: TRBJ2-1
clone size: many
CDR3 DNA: TGTGCCAGCACCTCCGGTAGGACTAGGGGAGTCGATGAGCAGTTCTTC
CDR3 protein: CASTSGRTRGVDEQFF

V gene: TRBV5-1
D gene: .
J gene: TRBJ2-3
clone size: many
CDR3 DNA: TGCGCCAGCAGCTTGTCCCAGTTGGATACGCAGTATTTT
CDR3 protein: CASSLSQLDTQYF

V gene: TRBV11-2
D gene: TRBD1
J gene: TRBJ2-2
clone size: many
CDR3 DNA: TGTGCCAGCAGCTTAGTCGGTCTGGGACAGGGGCTTACCGGGGAGCTGTTTTTT
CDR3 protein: CASSLVGLGQGLTGELFF

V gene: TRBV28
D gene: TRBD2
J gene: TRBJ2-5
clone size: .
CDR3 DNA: TGTGCCAGCAGTTTATCGGGACTAGCGGGGGGGCTGGAGACCCAGTACTTC
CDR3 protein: CASSLSGLAGGLETQYF

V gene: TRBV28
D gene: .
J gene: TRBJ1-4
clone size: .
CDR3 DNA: TGTGCCAGCAGCCTTCTATCGACAGAGATTGAAAAACTGTTTTTT
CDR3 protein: CASSLLSTEIEKLFF

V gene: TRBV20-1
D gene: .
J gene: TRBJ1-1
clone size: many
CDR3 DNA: TGCAGTGCTAGAGAGGGCTGGGGCGGCGGGGTGAACACTGAAGCTTTCTTT
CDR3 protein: CSAREGWGGGVNTEAFF

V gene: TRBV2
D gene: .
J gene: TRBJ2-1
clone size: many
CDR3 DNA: TGTGCCAGCAGTGAAAGGGTTCGCTACAATGAGCAGTTCTTC
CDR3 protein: CASSERVRYNEQFF

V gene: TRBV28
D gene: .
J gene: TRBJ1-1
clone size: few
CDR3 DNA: TGTGCCAGCAGTTTAGAGGCATTCATGAACACTGAAGCTTTCTTT
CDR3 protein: CASSLEAFMNTEAFF

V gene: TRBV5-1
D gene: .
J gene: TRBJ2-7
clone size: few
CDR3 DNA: TGCGCCAGCAGCCTACTCGGGGGCCCAACCTACGAGCAGTACTTC
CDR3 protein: CASSLLGGPTYEQYF

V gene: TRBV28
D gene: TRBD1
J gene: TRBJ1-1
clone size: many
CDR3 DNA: TGTGCCAGCAGCAGCCGTCCCGGGACAGGGTCGGAAGCTTTCTTT
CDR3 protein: CASSSRPGTGSEAFF

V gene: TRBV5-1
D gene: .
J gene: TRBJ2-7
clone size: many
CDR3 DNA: TGCGCCAGCAGCCCAATACCCCTCCGGGACTTTCTCCACGAGCAGTACTTC
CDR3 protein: CASSPIPLRDFLHEQYF

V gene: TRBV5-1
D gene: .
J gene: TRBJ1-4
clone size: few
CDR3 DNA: TGCGCCAGCAGCACCGGACAGAAAAATGAAAAACTGTTTTTT
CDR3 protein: CASSTGQKNEKLFF

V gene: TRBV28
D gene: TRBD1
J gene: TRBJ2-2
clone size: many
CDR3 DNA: TGTGCCAGCGGGCCGTGGACAGGGCCAAACACCGGGGAGCTGTTTTTT
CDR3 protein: CASGPWTGPNTGELFF

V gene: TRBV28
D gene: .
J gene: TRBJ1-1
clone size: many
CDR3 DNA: TGTGCCAGCAGCTCCTTTTGGGGGCCCCTTAACACTGAAGCTTTCTTT
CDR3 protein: CASSSFWGPLNTEAFF

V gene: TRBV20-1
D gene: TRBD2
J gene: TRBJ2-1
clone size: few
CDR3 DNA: TGCAGTGCTAGAGTAGCTAGCGGGGGCTCCTACAATGAGCAGTTCTTC
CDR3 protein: CSARVASGGSYNEQFF

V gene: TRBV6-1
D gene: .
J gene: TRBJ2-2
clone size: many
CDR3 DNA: TGTGCCAGCAGTGATACTGGCACCGGGGAGCTGTTTTTT
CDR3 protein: CASSDTGTGELFF

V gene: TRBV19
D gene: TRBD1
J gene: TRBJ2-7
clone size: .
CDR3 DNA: TGTGCCAGTAGTATGGGACAGGGGGAGCGCTACGAGCAGTACTTC
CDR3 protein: CASSMGQGERYEQYF

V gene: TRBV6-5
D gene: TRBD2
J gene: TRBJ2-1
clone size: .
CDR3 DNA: TGTGCCAGCAGTTATCGTGGGACTAGCGGTCCCCCCGGCTACAATGAGCAGTTCTTC
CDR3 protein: CASSYRGTSGPPGYNEQFF

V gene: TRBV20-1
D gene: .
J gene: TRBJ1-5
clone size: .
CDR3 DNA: TGCAGTGCCAGAGGGGGAGATAGCAATCAGCCCCAGCATTTT
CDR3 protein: CSARGGDSNQPQHF

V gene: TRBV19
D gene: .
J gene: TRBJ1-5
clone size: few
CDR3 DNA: TGTGCCAGTAGCCCAAGGGGGTTCGGAGGGGGCAATCAGCCCCAGCATTTT
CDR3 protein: CASSPRGFGGGNQPQHF

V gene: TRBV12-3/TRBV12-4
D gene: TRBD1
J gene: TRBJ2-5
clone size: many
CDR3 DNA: TGTGCCATCCGACAGGGAAACCAAGAGACCCAGTACTTC
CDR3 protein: CAIRQGNQETQYF

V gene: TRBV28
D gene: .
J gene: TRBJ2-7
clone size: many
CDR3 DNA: TGTGCCAGCAGTGCCGGGACAAGCTCCTACGAGCAGTACTTC
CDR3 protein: CASSAGTSSYEQYF

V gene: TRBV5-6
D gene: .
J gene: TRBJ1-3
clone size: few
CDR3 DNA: TGTGCCAGCAGCTTTTTAGGGAGGGGCGGCCCTGGAAACACCATATATTTT
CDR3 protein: CASSFLGRGGPGNTIYF

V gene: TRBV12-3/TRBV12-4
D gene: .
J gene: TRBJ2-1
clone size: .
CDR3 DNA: TGTGCCAGCGGCCCCTTCTCCTACAATGAGCAGTTCTTC
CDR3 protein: CASGPFSYNEQFF

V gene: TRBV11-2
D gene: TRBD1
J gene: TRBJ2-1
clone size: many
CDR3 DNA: TGTGCCAGCAGAGACGGACAGGGACCCTACAATGAGCAGTTCTTC
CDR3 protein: CASRDGQGPYNEQFF

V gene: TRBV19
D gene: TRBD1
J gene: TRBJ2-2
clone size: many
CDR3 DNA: TGTGCCACCCACACAGGGGGCAACGCGAACACCGGGGAGCTGTTTTTT
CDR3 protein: CATHTGGNANTGELFF

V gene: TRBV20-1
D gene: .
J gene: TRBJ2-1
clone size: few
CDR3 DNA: TGCAGTGCTACCTCTGGCGGGAAGGGCAATGAGCAGTTCTTC
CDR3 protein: CSATSGGKGNEQFF

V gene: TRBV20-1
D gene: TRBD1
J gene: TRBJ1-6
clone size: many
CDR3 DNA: TGCAGTGCTAGAGATAATCACGAAGCCGGGACAGGGGGATCACCCCTCCACTTT
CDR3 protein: CSARDNHEAGTGGSPLHF

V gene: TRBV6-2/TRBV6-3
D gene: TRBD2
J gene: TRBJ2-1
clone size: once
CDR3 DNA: TGTGCCAGCAGTTACTCGAGAGCTAGCGGGAGGGCCTCGGGCAATGAGCAGTTCTTC
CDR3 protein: CASSYSRASGRASGNEQFF

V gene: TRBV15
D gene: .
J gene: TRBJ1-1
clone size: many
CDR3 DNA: TGTGCCACCAGCGGTATCGTTTTGAACACTGAAGCTTTCTTT
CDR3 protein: CATSGIVLNTEAFF

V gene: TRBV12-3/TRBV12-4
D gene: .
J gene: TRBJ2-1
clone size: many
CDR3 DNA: TGTGCCAGCAGTTTTAGTGGTGCGAGTTACAATGAGCAGTTCTTC
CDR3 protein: CASSFSGASYNEQFF

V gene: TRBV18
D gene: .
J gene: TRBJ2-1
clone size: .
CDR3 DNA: TGTGCCAGCTCACCTTCAAAATCGGGGCGAAATGAGCAGTTCTTC
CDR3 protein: CASSPSKSGRNEQFF